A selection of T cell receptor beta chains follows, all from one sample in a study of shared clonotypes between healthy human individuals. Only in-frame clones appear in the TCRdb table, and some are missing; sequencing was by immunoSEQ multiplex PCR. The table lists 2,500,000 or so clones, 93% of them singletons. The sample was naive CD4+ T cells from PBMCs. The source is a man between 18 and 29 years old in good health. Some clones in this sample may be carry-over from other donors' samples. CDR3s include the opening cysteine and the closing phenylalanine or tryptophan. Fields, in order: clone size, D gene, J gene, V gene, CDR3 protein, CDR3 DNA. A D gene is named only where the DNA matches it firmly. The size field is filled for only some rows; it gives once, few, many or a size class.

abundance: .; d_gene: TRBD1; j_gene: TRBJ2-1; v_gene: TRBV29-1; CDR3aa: CSVPQGVFYNEQFF; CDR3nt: TGCAGCGTCCCTCAGGGGGTATTCTACAATGAGCAGTTCTTC
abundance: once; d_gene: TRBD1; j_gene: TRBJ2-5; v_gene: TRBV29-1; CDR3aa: CSVLGTGAETQYF; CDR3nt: TGCAGCGTCCTGGGGACAGGGGCAGAGACCCAGTACTTC
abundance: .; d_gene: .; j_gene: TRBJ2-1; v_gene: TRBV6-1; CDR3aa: CASSETPQWEMGNEQFF; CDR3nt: TGTGCCAGCAGTGAAACCCCCCAGTGGGAGATGGGCAATGAGCAGTTCTTC
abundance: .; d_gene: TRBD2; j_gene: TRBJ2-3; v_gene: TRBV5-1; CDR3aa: CASSFGGLAGGSTDTQYF; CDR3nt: TGCGCCAGCAGCTTCGGGGGGCTGGCGGGAGGCTCCACAGATACGCAGTATTTT
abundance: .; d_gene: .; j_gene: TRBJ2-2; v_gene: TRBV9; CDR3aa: CASSPRGVNTGELFF; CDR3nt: TGTGCCAGCAGCCCCAGGGGCGTCAACACCGGGGAGCTGTTTTTT
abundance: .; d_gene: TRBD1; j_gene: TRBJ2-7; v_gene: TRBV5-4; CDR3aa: CASSPHGTGIYEQYF; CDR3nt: TGTGCCAGCAGCCCGCACGGGACAGGGATCTACGAGCAGTACTTC
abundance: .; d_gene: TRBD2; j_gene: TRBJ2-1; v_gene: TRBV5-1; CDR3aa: CASTLTGTSRRLEQFF; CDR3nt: TGCGCCAGCACCCTCACCGGGACTAGTAGACGACTTGAGCAGTTCTTC
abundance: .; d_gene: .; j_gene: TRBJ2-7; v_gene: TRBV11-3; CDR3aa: CASSTRRGGTYEQYF; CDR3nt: TGTGCCAGCAGCACCCGTCGCGGAGGGACCTACGAGCAGTACTTC
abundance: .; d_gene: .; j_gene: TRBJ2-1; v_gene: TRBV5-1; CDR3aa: CASSFPGLEDEQFF; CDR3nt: TGCGCCAGCAGCTTCCCAGGGCTGGAAGATGAGCAGTTCTTC
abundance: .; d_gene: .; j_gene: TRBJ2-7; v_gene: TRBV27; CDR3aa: CASSLSTPLRDEQYF; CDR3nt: TGTGCCAGCAGTTTATCTACCCCTTTAAGGGACGAGCAGTACTTC
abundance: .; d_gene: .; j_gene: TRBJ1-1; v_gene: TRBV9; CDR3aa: CASSGPTGNTEAFF; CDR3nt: TGTGCCAGCAGCGGGCCAACAGGGAACACTGAAGCTTTCTTT
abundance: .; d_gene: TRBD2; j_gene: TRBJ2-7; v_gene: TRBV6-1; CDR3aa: CASSEVRLAGVQQYF; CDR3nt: TGTGCCAGCAGTGAAGTAAGGCTAGCGGGAGTTCAGCAGTACTTC
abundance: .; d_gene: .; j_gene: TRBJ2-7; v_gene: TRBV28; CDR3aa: CASSLWRDSYEQYF; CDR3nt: TGTGCCAGCAGTTTGTGGAGGGACTCCTACGAGCAGTACTTC
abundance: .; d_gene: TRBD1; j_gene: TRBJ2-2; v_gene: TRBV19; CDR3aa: CATGPDRGRGAGELFF; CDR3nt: TGTGCCACAGGACCCGACAGGGGGCGGGGCGCCGGGGAGCTGTTTTTT